The rows below give T cell receptor beta chains drawn from one sample of a study of response to subunit inactivated influenza vaccine. TCRdb ran MiXCR on the RT-PCR reads and lists one entry per CDR3 protein. The table includes 450,000 to 550,000 distinct CDR3 sequences, about 25% detected once. Here the sequenced sample was CD4+ T cells sorted from PBMCs, taken about 5 days after vaccination. All receptors derive from a man aged 45-65 years who received an inactivated influenza vaccine. Each CDR3 is given with its conserved first and last residue. The order of the fields is J gene, D gene, clone size, V gene, CDR3 protein, CDR3 DNA. A D gene is named only where the DNA matches it firmly. A row's size may be missing; if present it is once, few, many or a size class.

TRBJ1-1,-,-,TRBV12-3/TRBV12-4,CASRTGGGIEAFF,TGTGCCAGCAGGACCGGGGGTGGCATTGAAGCTTTCTTT
TRBJ2-3,TRBD2,few,TRBV18,CASSPRERRGLHTDTQYF,TGTGCCAGCTCACCACGAGAACGGCGGGGACTACACACAGATACGCAGTATTTT
TRBJ2-5,TRBD1,few,TRBV24-1,CATSSGTGGMETQYF,TGTGCCACCAGTTCCGGGACAGGGGGTATGGAGACCCAGTACTTC
TRBJ2-2,TRBD1,-,TRBV6-5,CASSSGGQNTGELFF,TGTGCCAGCAGTTCAGGGGGACAGAACACCGGGGAGCTGTTTTTT
TRBJ2-7,-,few,TRBV3-1,CASSQDLRLRYF,TGTGCCAGCAGCCAAGATCTCCGCTTACGGTACTTC
TRBJ2-7,TRBD1,few,TRBV29-1,CSVGVLGTGGEQYF,TGCAGCGTTGGGGTTTTAGGGACAGGGGGAGAGCAGTACTTC
TRBJ2-5,TRBD1,few,TRBV20-1,CSANRGSETQYF,TGCAGTGCTAACAGGGGGTCAGAGACCCAGTACTTC
TRBJ2-2,TRBD1,-,TRBV5-1,CASSSDRHTGELFF,TGCGCCAGCAGCTCGGACAGGCACACCGGGGAGCTGTTTTTT
TRBJ2-7,-,-,TRBV11-2,CASSYRFTSYEQYF,TGTGCCAGCAGCTACCGTTTTACCTCCTACGAGCAGTACTTC
TRBJ2-2,-,-,TRBV24-1,CATSGPGGRGPTGELFF,TGTGCCACCAGCGGCCCGGGTGGCAGGGGCCCAACCGGGGAGCTGTTTTTT
TRBJ2-1,TRBD2,-,TRBV6-1,CASSRGGLAGGPSYNEQFF,TGTGCCAGCAGCCGGGGGGGACTAGCGGGAGGGCCCTCCTACAATGAGCAGTTCTTC
TRBJ1-1,TRBD1,once,TRBV7-9,CASRRQGRGDTEAFF,TGTGCCAGCAGACGACAGGGGCGAGGGGACACTGAAGCTTTCTTT
TRBJ1-4,-,many,TRBV6-1,CASSPRGWNEKLFF,TGTGCCAGCAGTCCTCGTGGTTGGAATGAAAAACTGTTTTTT
TRBJ1-6,-,few,TRBV3-1,CASGTGGTAPLHF,TGTGCCAGCGGGACCGGAGGGACGGCACCCCTCCACTTT
TRBJ2-5,-,-,TRBV4-3,CASGQADREGETQYF,TGCGCCAGCGGCCAAGCGGACAGGGAGGGAGAGACCCAGTACTTC
TRBJ2-3,-,few,TRBV5-1,CASSLVEAGDTQYF,TGCGCCAGCAGCTTGGTGGAGGCGGGGGATACGCAGTATTTT
TRBJ2-6,TRBD1,few,TRBV5-6,CASGQGVTGANVLTF,TGTGCCAGCGGACAGGGGGTTACGGGGGCCAACGTCCTGACTTTC
TRBJ2-7,-,many,TRBV15,CATSRDSYEQYF,TGTGCCACCAGCAGAGACAGCTACGAGCAGTACTTC
TRBJ2-1,-,-,TRBV6-2/TRBV6-3,CASSQTRGNEQFF,TGTGCCAGCAGTCAGACTAGGGGCAATGAGCAGTTCTTC
TRBJ1-1,-,few,TRBV5-1,CASSLGNRNTEAFF,TGCGCCAGCAGCTTGGGGAACAGGAACACTGAAGCTTTCTTT
TRBJ2-6,-,-,TRBV20-1,CSALTGANVLTF,TGCAGTGCTTTAACTGGGGCCAACGTCCTGACTTTC
TRBJ2-7,-,few,TRBV5-1,CASSLAVGNEQYF,TGCGCCAGCAGCTTGGCCGTGGGGAACGAGCAGTACTTC
TRBJ2-7,TRBD1,-,TRBV20-1,CSARMDRCNEQYF,TGCAGTGCTCGAATGGACAGGTGCAACGAGCAGTACTTC
TRBJ2-5,TRBD2,few,TRBV29-1,CSARTSEEETQYF,TGCAGCGCAAGGACTAGCGAAGAAGAGACCCAGTACTTC
TRBJ2-1,-,-,TRBV9,CASSTRDLTYNEQFF,TGTGCCAGCAGCACCCGGGATCTAACCTACAATGAGCAGTTCTTC
TRBJ2-3,TRBD2,-,TRBV6-1,CASTYSGGGTDTQYF,TGTGCCAGCACCTATAGCGGGGGGGGCACAGATACGCAGTATTTT
TRBJ2-3,TRBD2,many,TRBV6-2/TRBV6-3,CASSYSGRGRLYRTDTQYF,TGTGCCAGCAGTTACTCGGGCCGCGGGAGGCTCTACCGCACAGATACGCAGTATTTT
TRBJ1-2,-,-,TRBV20-1,CSASSAGTSYGYTF,TGCAGTGCTTCCTCCGCCGGGACGAGCTATGGCTACACCTTC
TRBJ2-3,-,few,TRBV4-2,CASSREGQGVEDTQYF,TGTGCCAGCAGCCGCGAGGGACAAGGGGTAGAGGATACGCAGTATTTT
TRBJ2-1,-,-,TRBV2,CASRQRNEQFF,TGTGCCAGCAGGCAGCGCAATGAGCAGTTCTTC
TRBJ2-3,TRBD2,many,TRBV7-3,CASSLTPKRGGADTQYF,TGTGCCAGCAGCTTAACCCCCAAGCGGGGGGGCGCAGATACGCAGTATTTT
TRBJ2-7,TRBD2,many,TRBV12-3/TRBV12-4,CASSILAVYEQYF,TGTGCCAGCAGTATACTAGCGGTCTACGAGCAGTACTTC
TRBJ1-4,-,-,TRBV10-2,CASSESRRGEKLFF,TGCGCCAGCAGTGAGTCGAGACGAGGTGAAAAACTGTTTTTT
TRBJ2-4,TRBD1,-,TRBV18,CASSPPQGAAKNIQYF,TGTGCCAGCTCACCACCACAGGGGGCGGCCAAAAACATTCAGTACTTC
TRBJ1-1,-,-,TRBV7-8,CASSLAHRDTEAFF,TGTGCCAGCAGCTTAGCCCACAGGGACACTGAAGCTTTCTTT
TRBJ1-5,TRBD1,few,TRBV20-1,CSARETGGSNQPQHF,TGCAGTGCTAGAGAGACAGGGGGTAGCAATCAGCCCCAGCATTTT
TRBJ2-7,-,-,TRBV28,CAIKDQTGREQYF,TGTGCCATCAAGGATCAAACAGGGCGCGAGCAGTACTTC
TRBJ1-3,-,-,TRBV20-1,CSARDRVGGNTIYF,TGCAGTGCTAGAGATCGGGTCGGAGGAAACACCATATATTTT
TRBJ2-5,-,many,TRBV7-8,CASSLGGRGETQYF,TGTGCCAGCAGCTTAGGGGGCAGGGGAGAGACCCAGTACTTC
TRBJ2-5,TRBD2,-,TRBV7-8,CASSQLLGKVGGPWETQYF,TGTGCCAGCAGCCAACTGCTCGGAAAAGTGGGAGGGCCTTGGGAGACCCAGTACTTC
TRBJ2-2,TRBD1,-,TRBV12-3/TRBV12-4,CASSTQGVGELFF,TGTGCCAGCAGTACCCAGGGGGTCGGGGAGCTGTTTTTT
TRBJ1-2,TRBD1,-,TRBV6-5,CASSYLDRGYGYTF,TGTGCCAGCAGTTATTTAGACAGGGGCTATGGCTACACCTTC
TRBJ2-7,-,-,TRBV5-1,CASSFGGYRDNSYEQYF,TGCGCCAGCAGCTTCGGGGGGTACCGGGACAACTCCTACGAGCAGTACTTC
TRBJ2-3,TRBD2,many,TRBV10-3,CAIATRGSTDTQYF,TGTGCCATCGCAACGCGGGGGAGCACAGATACGCAGTATTTT
TRBJ1-1,-,-,TRBV29-1,CSVKGNSEAFF,TGCAGCGTGAAGGGAAACAGTGAAGCTTTCTTT
TRBJ2-5,-,-,TRBV5-1,CASSGEQLGETQYF,TGCGCCAGCAGCGGGGAACAACTCGGAGAGACCCAGTACTTC
TRBJ2-6,-,many,TRBV5-1,CASSLVGAVGANVLTF,TGCGCCAGCAGCTTGGTCGGGGCAGTTGGGGCCAACGTCCTGACTTTC
TRBJ2-7,-,-,TRBV7-2,CASSFGQGGREQYF,-
TRBJ2-2,-,few,TRBV7-2,CASSLNRDPGELFF,TGTGCCAGCAGCTTAAACCGGGACCCCGGGGAGCTGTTTTTT
TRBJ2-3,-,once,TRBV18,CASSPVRQRDTQYF,TGTGCCAGCTCACCAGTTAGACAGCGGGATACGCAGTATTTT
TRBJ2-5,-,few,TRBV29-1,CSARGQTKETQYF,TGCAGCGCAAGAGGACAGACAAAAGAGACCCAGTACTTC
TRBJ2-7,-,few,TRBV7-2,CASSPQAREQYF,TGTGCCAGCAGCCCCCAGGCTAGGGAGCAGTACTTC
TRBJ2-7,-,-,TRBV4-3,CASSPPRHSLHYEQYF,TGCGCCAGCAGCCCCCCCCGACACAGTCTTCATTACGAGCAGTACTTC
TRBJ2-1,TRBD2,-,TRBV11-2,CASSAGLAHYNEQFF,TGTGCCAGCAGCGCGGGACTAGCGCACTACAATGAGCAGTTCTTC
TRBJ2-7,-,-,TRBV7-2,CASSAGTAAYEQYF,TGTGCCAGCAGCGCGGGGACAGCGGCCTACGAGCAGTACTTC